The entry that follows covers one T cell receptor beta chain sequence. Its antigen is currently unknown. This specimen comes from a study of T cell responses to AZD1222 COVID-19 vaccine. Whole-study results and caveats: Once two AZD1222 doses were given, Spike-specific TCR breadth and depth went up. It was only a handful of AZD1222 recipients who were seropositive at baseline. There were mostly white British donors and more females than males, and clonal diversity was possibly underestimated.

This table comes from immunoSEQ multiplex PCR, and its TCRdb copy is limited to in-frame clones, with some not included. This sample has 100,000 to 130,000 clones, with approximately 92% found just once. The ends were cut back, 5 bases at V and 7 bases at J, with 12 bases in the middle. The CDR3 spans 13 residues. The germline V gene has CDR1 LNHNV and CDR2 YYDKDF (reference sequence). Material: peripheral blood, obtained 28 days after the second AZD1222 dose. This receptor was identified in an adult who received the AZD1222 COVID-19 vaccine. The chain recombines TRBV15 with TRBJ1-5; unclear D gene. The CDR3 region has the DNA TGTGCCACCAGCGGGCAGAAGCACCAGCCCCAGCATTTT. Its translation: CATSGQKHQPQHF. The full variable domain, rest sourced from reference TRBV15 and TRBJ1-5, is DAMVIQNPRYQVTQFGKPVTLSCSQTLNHNVMYWYQQKSSQAPKLLFHYYDKDFNNEADTPDNFQSRRPNTSFCFLDIRSPGLGDTAMYLCATSGQKHQPQHFGDGTRLSIL.